This T cell receptor beta chain was profiled in a study of regulatory T cells in long-lasting Graves disease (dated by TCRdb to the early 2020s). Looking at the study overall: Persistent Graves' disease was defined as antithyroid drug treatment for over 5 years with persistently positive TSH receptor autoantibodies. Peripheral blood TCR sequencing and RNA sequencing compared persistent Graves' disease patients with newly diagnosed Graves' disease patients. The study took place in China and was registered as a clinical trial. A total of about 33 samples were covered by TCR sequencing, comprising some 13 persistent and some 20 newly diagnosed Graves' disease patients. On average, persistent Graves' disease patients in the clinical cohort had been on antithyroid drugs for about 10.3 years.

The table lists this clonotype with many counts. No cognate antigen has been identified for it. Within one base of it there is no much larger clone, and no base qualities were kept. V is shortened by 3 bases, J by 4 bases, and the region joining them spans 10 bases. Via the germline V gene, CDR1 is SNHLY and CDR2 FYNNEI. The CDR3 holds 14 amino acids from the cysteine to the phenylalanine. Of all the DNA, just the CDR3 is kept, 42 bases in frame from base 1. Reading the label with the study, this specimen's time point is: persistent/refractory GD, antithyroid drugs over 5 years with positive TRAb. For both TCR sequencing and RNA sequencing, RNA was extracted from PBMCs in TRIzol. The diagnosis of Graves' disease followed American Thyroid Association guidelines. The patients came from an endocrinology department in Xi'an, China. Each patient gave about 9.1 milliliters of peripheral blood, collected in an EDTA anticoagulant tube. PBMCs were isolated by Ficoll Paque Plus density gradient separation without further T cell sorting. An Agilent 2100 Bioanalyzer and agarose gel were used to assess RNA quality, and a NanoDrop 2000 was used to measure RNA concentration.

The study at large found these results: Persistent patients shared more public clonotypes among themselves (under 3,000) than newly diagnosed patients did (about 1,000). The authors acknowledged the small sample size as a limitation that may reduce accuracy. Preferential use of TRBV28, TRBJ1-2 and TRBJ2-5 was observed in persistent disease, whereas TRBV20-1 and TRBJ2-1 were favored in newly diagnosed disease. The study examined only peripheral blood because the primary lesion, thyroid tissue, could not be accessed. Sequencing and analysis were restricted to the TCR beta chain. Lower TCR Shannon entropy and fewer highly expanded clones were observed in persistent Graves' disease patients than in newly diagnosed patients, which suggested clonal expansion.

Library prep was done by multiplex PCR. For sequencing, an Illumina HiSeq 4000 was employed. iRepertoire HTBI primers and Arm-PCR amplification of CDR3 regions were used to construct TCR beta libraries. Before sequencing, the PCR products underwent gel purification. The study's processing was this. Across samples, 60 to 80 TRBV and 13 to 15 TRBJ segments were identified and used for gene usage analysis of CDR3 amino acid clonotypes. Filtered high-quality paired reads were merged into contigs using COPE and FqMerger. BLAST was used to align contigs to IMGT TRBV, TRBD and TRBJ reference genes, and CDR3 was defined according to IMGT. Any clonotype with a frequency above 0.1% was classified as a highly expanded clone. Shannon entropy was used to measure repertoire diversity, and the Gini coefficient was used to measure V-J evenness. A clonotype was considered public if more than one individual shared it. TCRdb trimmed the raw reads at Q25, called clones with MiXCR and kept productive beta chains. Identical CDR3 proteins give one entry, which carries the most common genes and DNA. Here the V and J calls rest on TCRdb's processing, not on the authors' analysis. For this sample the table gives about half a million distinct CDR3 sequences, of which about 22% were detected only once. Around 12% of the sample rests with the top ten.

The V and J segments used are TRBV2 and TRBJ1-5, and perhaps TRBD1 as D gene, on 5 matching bases. The receptor was derived from a female donor with Graves disease. The sequences come from peripheral blood mononuclear cells (PBMCs), collected when the disease was refractory, from a patient treated with antithyroid drugs. The sequence in DNA is TGTGCCAGCAGTGACAGGGCAGGGAATCAGCCCCAGCATTTT. It is translated as CASSDRAGNQPQHF.